The 5 T cell receptor beta chains reported below all come from one sample, sequenced in a study of T cell repertoires in cytomegalovirus infection. Each CDR3 protein is one row after TCRdb ran MiXCR on the reads. The sample comprises hundreds of thousands of distinct CDR3 sequences, roughly 30% of which are singletons, and around 15% rests with the top ten. The antigens of these receptors remain unknown. Sample: cultured CD8+ T cells from PBMCs, taken from culture after CMV antigen stimulation. These receptors were obtained from a human donor in good health (CMV status not recorded). Some clones in this sample may be carry-over from other donors' samples.

The chain combines TRBV6-2 or TRBV6-3 with TRBJ1-1; no reliable D call. Germline V gene sequence: CDR1 MNHEY, CDR2 SVGEGT. This CDR3 has 17 residues. Trimming shortened V by 6 bases and J by 1 base, and 21 bases separated the two germline ends. CDR3 protein: CASSPAGGVNWNTEAFF. CDR3 nucleotides: TGTGCCAGCAGCCCCGCGGGAGGAGTAAACTGGAACACTGAAGCTTTCTTT.

The chain carries TRBV27 and TRBJ2-5, with 10 nucleotides matching TRBD2. Germline V gene lookup returns CDR1 MNHEY and CDR2 SMNVEV (reference sequence). The J segment lost 0 bases and the V segment lost 7 bases, leaving 5 bases of the junction unmatched. This CDR3 comprises 15 residues. For the CDR3, the DNA is TGTGCCAGCACTCTTAGCGGGGGGCACCAAGAGACCCAGTACTTC. Translation gives CASTLSGGHQETQYF.

The J gene is TRBJ2-2, the V gene TRBV12-5, with a weak D call TRBD2 (5 bases). Deletions cut 4 bases from V and 1 base from J, with 13 bases between. CDR3 length equals 16 residues. Germline values: CDR1 LGHNT, CDR2 FRNRAP. The CDR3 loop is CASGSTKGGNTGELFF. The CDR3 DNA reads as TGTGCTAGTGGTTCGACGAAAGGAGGGAACACCGGGGAGCTGTTTTTT.

The chain has TRBV2 and TRBJ1-1, with D possibly matching TRBD1 (6 bases). V lost 6 bases, J lost 1 base, and 12 bases lay in between. The CDR3 is 14 residues long. The germline CDR1 and CDR2 sequences are SNHLY and FYNNEI. The CDR3 sequence is CASRPGQTNTEAFF. In DNA, the CDR3 is TGTGCCAGCAGGCCCGGACAGACGAACACTGAAGCTTTCTTT.

In regard to this clonotype: A clone one base away is much larger, so this may be a read error. The V and J genes are TRBV12-3 or TRBV12-4 and TRBJ2-1; 8 positions agree with TRBD1. V shed 6 bases and J 1 base; nucleotides not matched to a gene: 2. There are 14 residues in the CDR3. CDR3 in amino acids: CASRHRGSYNEQFF. CDR3 bases: TGTGCCAGCAGGCACAGGGGGTCCTACAATGAGCAGTTCTTC.